This TCR beta chain was recovered during a study of blood T cell repertoires in COVID-19. Study background: Acute-phase and convalescent COVID-19 samples originated in the United States, Italy and Spain.

The CDR3 contains 15 residues. The V gene end was trimmed by 2 bases and the J gene end by 5 bases; junction bases not matched to a gene: 6. CDR1 and CDR2 (germline): WSHSY, SAAADI. Per the original methods: Nucleated cell number was recorded as an estimate derived from reference gene primer amplification. Assay: immunoSEQ multiplex PCR; the TCRdb copy retains only in-frame clones and omits some. That table supplies the V and J calls and clone size; D and trimming were determined from the DNA. The table includes 300,000 to 400,000 clones, 85% to 90% detected once. This clone came up a few times. This TCR was sampled from a woman in her fifties or sixties with COVID-19, enrolled during active disease. V and J are TRBV10-2 and TRBJ2-7; 10 bases fit TRBD2. The material sequenced was peripheral blood. The CDR3 nucleotides are TGCGCCAGCAGTGAGATGGCTAGCGGGAGCCACGAGCAGTACTTC. Translated, it gives CASSEMASGSHEQYF.